The 8 T cell receptor beta chains given below trace back to one sample, sequenced in a study of blood T cell repertoires in COVID-19. Method: immunoSEQ multiplex PCR; TCRdb's copy keeps in-frame clones and lacks some. The table has about 80,000 clones, around 90% seen once. Sequencing used peripheral blood. Receptors originate from a woman older than 75 with acute or convalescent COVID-19.

The rearrangement uses TRBV19 and TRBJ2-7; D gene ambiguous. V shed 5 bases and J shed 1 base, with 15 bases lying between them. This CDR3 contains 15 residues. Germline CDR1 reads LNHDA; CDR2 reads SQIVND (reference sequence). CDR3 in amino acids: CASSDRGVASYEQYF. Written as DNA, the CDR3 is TGTGCCAGTAGTGATCGAGGTGTTGCGTCCTACGAGCAGTACTTC.

The chain links TRBV4-1 to TRBJ2-7, with TRBD2 matching 9 bases. The CDR3 is made up of 15 amino acids. The junction had 3 bases not matched to a gene; V was cut back by 2 bases and J by 1 base. Germline V gene lookup returns CDR1 MGHRA and CDR2 YSYEKL. This CDR3 reads CASSQTSGQSYEQYF. The CDR3 DNA reads TGCGCCAGCAGCCAAACTAGCGGGCAGTCCTACGAGCAGTACTTC.

This chain uses TRBV6-5 with TRBJ2-1; TRBD1 matches at 9 bases. Germline loops: CDR1 MNHEY, CDR2 SVGAGI. This CDR3 is built from 15 residues. V gave up 8 bases and J gave up 2 bases; unmatched junction bases: 7. The CDR3 reads CASAGQGRTYNEQFF. CDR3 coding DNA: TGTGCCAGCGCAGGACAGGGGAGGACCTACAATGAGCAGTTCTTC.

The V call is TRBV5-1, the J call TRBJ1-1; 7 bases align to TRBD1. Germline assignment: CDR1 SGHRS and CDR2 YFSETQ. The CDR3 sequence is 14 residues long. V was pared by 3 bases and J by 1 base, with 3 bases of the junction left unmatched. CDR3 DNA: TGCGCCAGCAGCTCGACAGGGAGGAACACTGAAGCTTTCTTT. This codes for CASSSTGRNTEAFF.

The chain is built from TRBV6-6 and TRBJ1-3; D gene uncertain. Germline V CDR1 and CDR2: MNHNY, SVGAGI (reference sequence). V was pared by 5 bases and J by 0 bases, with 17 bases between. This CDR3 contains 17 residues. The CDR3 bases are TGTGCCAGCAGTCCGAATGGTCTAGGAATCTCTGGAAACACCATATATTTT. Its protein is CASSPNGLGISGNTIYF.

The V call is TRBV25-1, the J call TRBJ2-3, with D hard to call. There are 11 residues in the CDR3. CDR1 and CDR2 from the germline V gene are MGHDK and SYGVNS. The V end was cut by 7 bases, the J end by 6 bases, with 8 bases between. The CDR3 is CASTDLDTQYF. The CDR3 DNA reads TGTGCCAGCACAGATCTCGATACGCAGTATTTT.

The V and J genes are TRBV12-3 or TRBV12-4 and TRBJ2-7; a weak D match, TRBD2 (5 bases). Trimming removed 4 bases at V and 7 bases at J, with 11 bases between. This CDR3 has 12 amino acids. The DNA for the CDR3 is TGTGCCAGCAGTTCCGGGATTTGGGAGCAGTACTTC. Its protein is CASSSGIWEQYF.

The table lists this clone with a count of one. The chain carries TRBV20-1 and TRBJ1-6; 9 bases match TRBD1. The V and J ends lost 3 bases and 5 bases, in that order; junction bases with no gene match: 5. This CDR3 contains 15 residues. Germline CDR1 DFQATT, CDR2 SNEGSKA (reference sequence). CDR3 sequence reads: CSASGGQGHNSPLHF. In nucleotides, the CDR3 is TGCAGTGCTAGTGGGGGACAGGGTCATAATTCACCCCTCCACTTT.